The 28 T cell receptor beta chains reported below all come from one sample, sequenced in a study of cytomegalovirus exposure and HLA in healthy donors. Primers for the PCR totalled 60 Vbeta and 13 Jbeta. The protocol was immunoSEQ multiplex PCR, while the TCRdb copy is restricted to in-frame clones and leaves out a portion. Counted here are about 230,000 clones, just under 80% occurring once; the ten biggest clones make up about 0.45%. Sequencing was carried out using PBMCs. Every receptor here comes from a boy aged 5 to 17 in good health and CMV-seronegative.

V gene TRBV27 combines with J gene TRBJ2-5, with 7 bases aligning to TRBD1. This CDR3 has 15 amino acids. Looked up from germline, CDR1 is MNHEY and CDR2 is SMNVEV (reference sequence). V shed 3 bases and J 1 base; nucleotides not matched to a gene: 5. CDR3 in amino acids: CASSFLDRAQETQYF. The CDR3 bases are TGTGCCAGCAGTTTTCTCGACAGGGCCCAAGAGACCCAGTACTTC.

The count of this clone is one. This chain joins TRBV6-5 and TRBJ1-5; tentative D call: TRBD1 (5 bases). Trimming left V 5 bases short and J 0 bases short, with 11 bases between. The CDR3 extends over 15 amino acids. Germline loops: CDR1 MNHEY, CDR2 SVGAGI. The CDR3 sequence: CASSRQRNSNQPQHF. In DNA, the CDR3 is TGTGCCAGCAGTAGACAGCGAAATAGCAATCAGCCCCAGCATTTT.

As to this clone: One end of the junction varies from germline; a read error may be responsible. In DNA form, the CDR3 reads TGTTCCAGCAGCTTAGGGACTAGCGGACCAAACTTC. This gives the protein CSSSLGTSGPNF. This chain joins TRBV7-9 and TRBJ2-7; 11 nucleotides align to TRBD2. Germline V gene sequence: CDR1 SEHNR, CDR2 FQNEAQ (reference sequence). The CDR3 is 12 residues long. Variable domain in full (rest from reference TRBV7-9 and TRBJ2-7): DTGVSQNPRHKITKRGQNVTFRCDPISEHNRLYWYRQTLGQGPEFLTYFQNEAQLEKSRLLSDRFSAERPKGSFSTLEIQRTEQGDSAMYLCSSSLGTSGPNFGPGTRLTVT.

CDR3: CASSLGGGLAGNEQFF. CDR3 in DNA: TGTGCCAGCAGCTTAGGAGGCGGCCTAGCGGGCAATGAGCAGTTCTTC. The chain carries TRBV13 and TRBJ2-1, with 8 positions matching TRBD2. J was trimmed by 6 bases and V by 0 bases; bases with no gene match: 7. Germline values: CDR1 PRHDT, CDR2 FYEKMQ (reference sequence). This CDR3 is built from 16 residues.

V and J are TRBV9 and TRBJ2-7; TRBD2 aligns across 14 bases. There are 16 residues in the CDR3. V trimming: 4 bases; J trimming: 2 bases; junction bases outside the gene matches: 5. In germline, CDR1 is SGDLS, CDR2 YYNGEE. In DNA, the CDR3 is TGTGCCAGCAGCCCCGGGGGACTAGCGGGGGCCTACGAGCAGTACTTC. It yields the protein CASSPGGLAGAYEQYF.

The rearrangement joins TRBV5-4 to TRBJ2-3, with 8 bases aligning to TRBD2. Germline loops: CDR1 SGHNT, CDR2 YYREEE (reference sequence). The CDR3 loop spans 16 amino acids. Losses at the gene ends were 0 bases for V and 4 bases for J; bases not matched to a gene: 7. Here the CDR3 reads CASSLVAGGLADTQYF. The CDR3 nucleotides read TGTGCCAGCAGCTTGGTGGCGGGGGGCTTGGCAGATACGCAGTATTTT.

The V call is TRBV27, the J call TRBJ1-2; D is unclear. V was pared by 2 bases and J by 4 bases, with 8 bases between. The V gene's germline CDR1 is MNHEY and CDR2 SMNVEV (reference sequence). CDR3 length: 13 amino acids. The CDR3 reads CASSLSRSYGYTF. CDR3 DNA: TGTGCCAGCAGTTTAAGCCGGAGCTATGGCTACACCTTC.

V usage is TRBV6-6 and J usage is TRBJ1-6; D may be TRBD1 (5 bases). V shed 6 bases and J shed 15 bases, with 12 bases lying between them. The CDR3 contains 11 residues. Germline assignment: CDR1 MNHNY and CDR2 SVGAGI (reference sequence). In DNA, the CDR3 is TGTGCCAGCAGCCGCGGGGACGTCCTCCACTTT. This translates into CASSRGDVLHF.

The V and J genes are TRBV11-3 and TRBJ2-7, with a possible D match to TRBD1 (5 bases). Germline assignment: CDR1 SGHNT and CDR2 YENEEA. This CDR3 is 15 amino acids long. With 1 base removed from V and 0 bases from J, the gap between germline ends came to 10 bases. The CDR3 protein is CASSLGAQDSYEQYF. CDR3 bases: TGTGCCAGCAGCTTAGGGGCACAGGACTCCTACGAGCAGTACTTC.

V is TRBV5-4 and J is TRBJ2-1; 9 bases fit TRBD2. With 4 bases clipped from V and 2 bases from J, the junction kept 4 bases outside the gene matches. There are 15 residues in the CDR3. Germline V lookup: CDR1 SGHNT, CDR2 YYREEE (reference sequence). In DNA, the CDR3 is TGTGCCAGCAGCCAGACTAGCGGCCCCTACAATGAGCAGTTCTTC. Protein sequence: CASSQTSGPYNEQFF.

This chain links TRBV11-1 with TRBJ2-5; TRBD1 matches at 7 bases. CDR3 length: 14 residues. CDR1 SGHAT and CDR2 FQDESV come from the germline V gene (reference sequence). J gave up 5 bases and V 5 bases, and 8 bases lay outside the gene matches. The CDR3 DNA follows: TGTGCCAGCAGCGGGTCGACAGGGTGGGAGACCCAGTACTTC. Protein product: CASSGSTGWETQYF.

The V call is TRBV11-3, the J call TRBJ2-1, with 12 bases lining up with TRBD1. CDR1 is SGHNT and CDR2 is YENEEA in the germline V gene. The V and J ends lost 4 bases and 1 base, in that order; junction bases with no gene match: 5. The CDR3 has 17 residues. The CDR3 sequence is CASSSRGQGASYNEQFF. The DNA of the CDR3 is TGTGCCAGCAGCTCGAGGGGACAGGGGGCGTCCTACAATGAGCAGTTCTTC.

This clone was seen just once. The chain links TRBV14 to TRBJ2-6, with D possibly matching TRBD2 (6 bases). With 3 bases removed from V and 1 base from J, the gap between germline ends came to 7 bases. Germline assignment: CDR1 SGHDN and CDR2 FVKESK. The CDR3 extends over 15 amino acids. The CDR3 DNA reads as TGTGCCAGCAGCCAGGGGACTTCTGGGGCCAACGTCCTGACTTTC. This encodes CASSQGTSGANVLTF.

This clone was seen repeatedly, ten times or more. V gene TRBV6-4 combines with J gene TRBJ2-3; D is perhaps TRBD2 (5 bases). Trimming removed 4 bases from V and 2 bases from J, with 7 bases in between. The CDR3 has 13 amino acids. CDR1 is MRHNA, CDR2 SNTAGT, per germline. The CDR3 DNA sequence: TGTGCCAGCAGTGGCCGGGACACAGATACGCAGTATTTT. Its translation: CASSGRDTDTQYF.

The genes are TRBV19 and TRBJ2-3; maybe TRBD2 (7 bases). V gave up 6 bases and J gave up 0 bases, with 22 bases separating them. Germline assignment: CDR1 LNHDA and CDR2 SQIVND (reference sequence). The CDR3 is 18 residues long. The CDR3 DNA follows: TGTGCCAGTAGAAAGATCGGGGGGCCCGGAGTAAGCACAGATACGCAGTATTTT. The encoded protein is CASRKIGGPGVSTDTQYF.

The rearrangement uses TRBV6-5 and TRBJ2-6; the D gene is possibly TRBD1 (5 bases). Trimming cost V 4 bases and J 7 bases, with 11 bases left between them. From germline, CDR1 is MNHEY and CDR2 SVGAGI. CDR3 length: 14 amino acids. Here the CDR3 DNA reads TGTGCCAGCAGTTCAATAGGGGTAGCCAACGTCCTGACTTTC. Its protein product is CASSSIGVANVLTF.

The chain carries TRBV9 and TRBJ1-1; D gene unclear. The V and J ends lost 4 bases and 0 bases respectively, with 10 bases between them. The germline CDR1 and CDR2 sequences are SGDLS and YYNGEE. The CDR3 has 14 residues. CDR3 coding DNA: TGTGCCAGCAGCTCCCAGGCCATGAACACTGAAGCTTTCTTT. Amino acid sequence: CASSSQAMNTEAFF.

The chain has TRBV2 and TRBJ1-4; D call uncertain. CDR1 is SNHLY, CDR2 FYNNEI, per germline. CDR3 size: 11 residues. V was pared by 6 bases and J by 8 bases, with 7 bases between. The CDR3 nucleotides read TGTGCCAGCAGCGGCAGGGAAAAACTGTTTTTT. Translating gives CASSGREKLFF. The whole variable domain, remainder taken from reference TRBV2 and TRBJ1-4, is EPEVTQTPSHQVTQMGQEVILRCVPISNHLYFYWYRQILGQKVEFLVSFYNNEISEKSEIFDDQFSVERPDGSNFTLKIRSTKLEDSAMYFCASSGREKLFFGSGTQLSVL.

This clone was observed a few times. The chain is built from TRBV7-2 and TRBJ1-1; D perhaps matches TRBD1 (5 bases). Germline V gives CDR1 SGHTA, CDR2 FQGNSA. V was shortened by 0 bases and J by 3 bases, with 11 bases between the two germline ends. This CDR3 contains 15 residues. CDR3 coding DNA: TGTGCCAGCAGCTTAGCGGGCAAGGGGTACACTGAAGCTTTCTTT. Translating it yields CASSLAGKGYTEAFF.

This clone turned up a few times. The rearrangement links TRBV10-3 to TRBJ2-2; TRBD1 aligns across 11 bases. V dropped 6 bases and J dropped 0; count of bases not matched to a gene: 15. Germline V CDR1 and CDR2: ENHRY, SYGVKD. The CDR3 has 20 amino acids. CDR3 sequence reads: CAIRGAAGQGVSANTGELFF. In DNA, the CDR3 is TGTGCCATCAGGGGGGCCGCGGGACAGGGGGTTTCGGCGAACACCGGGGAGCTGTTTTTT.

Comments on this clone: Other DNA sequences from this sample encode an identical CDR3 as well. This sequence joins TRBV5-1 and TRBJ1-1, with 7 nucleotides matching TRBD1. The CDR3 is made up of 14 amino acids. V lost 0 bases and J lost 1; bases outside the gene matches: 0. Germline CDR1 reads SGHRS; CDR2 reads YFSETQ. CDR3 nucleotides: TGCGCCAGCAGCTTGGACAGGGGGAACACTGAAGCTTTCTTT. It yields the protein CASSLDRGNTEAFF.

Points on this clone: Different DNA sequences within this sample yield the same CDR3. V and J are TRBV27 and TRBJ2-7; TRBD2 aligns across 7 bases. Germline assignment: CDR1 MNHEY and CDR2 SMNVEV (reference sequence). J gave up 2 bases and V 3 bases, and 4 bases lay outside the gene matches. The CDR3 loop spans 14 amino acids. The CDR3 here is CASSLGGETYEQYF. The CDR3 nucleotides read TGTGCCAGCAGTTTGGGAGGGGAGACCTACGAGCAGTACTTC.

The V and J genes are TRBV5-6 and TRBJ2-7, with 11 nucleotides matching TRBD1. Germline V gene sequence: CDR1 SGHDT, CDR2 YYEEEE. V trimming: 4 bases; J trimming: 1 base; junction bases outside the gene matches: 13. The CDR3 sequence is 18 residues long. The CDR3 spells CASSGGQGAEIMSYEQYF. CDR3 coding DNA: TGTGCCAGCAGCGGCGGACAGGGGGCGGAAATTATGTCCTACGAGCAGTACTTC.

The chain joins TRBV11-3 to TRBJ1-2; 9 nucleotides agree with TRBD1. The germline CDR1 and CDR2 sequences are SGHNT and YENEEA. This CDR3 has 15 amino acids. The ends lost 3 bases at V and 6 bases at J; junction bases unmatched: 8. In DNA form, the CDR3 reads TGTGCCAGCAGCTTCCTGGGACAGGGCGAGGATGGCTACACCTTC. The encoded protein is CASSFLGQGEDGYTF.

This rearrangement joins TRBV10-2 to TRBJ1-1, with D hard to call. CDR3 size: 13 residues. V was cut by 10 bases and J by 7 bases, with 19 bases left in between. Germline CDR1 reads WSHSY; CDR2 reads SAAADI. The CDR3 sequence: CATHLSGADEAFF. CDR3 nucleotide sequence: TGCGCCACCCACCTATCGGGTGCGGATGAAGCTTTCTTT.

The genes are TRBV10-1 and TRBJ2-1, with TRBD1 matching 9 bases. The CDR3 extends over 16 amino acids. The ends lost 3 bases at V and 7 bases at J; junction bases unmatched: 10. Germline V gene sequence: CDR1 WNHNN, CDR2 SYGVQD (reference sequence). The CDR3 bases are TGCGCCAGCAGTGATGGGGGGACAGGGCGCGGGAATGAGCAGTTCTTC. Protein: CASSDGGTGRGNEQFF.

The rearrangement uses TRBV7-9 and TRBJ2-1, with 15 bases matching TRBD2. V lost 5 bases and J lost 1; bases outside the gene matches: 9. This CDR3 has 19 amino acids. Germline CDR1 reads SEHNR; CDR2 reads FQNEAQ (reference sequence). The CDR3 protein is CASSPGLAGGPDSYNEQFF. The CDR3 coding sequence is TGTGCCAGCAGCCCGGGACTAGCGGGGGGCCCGGATTCCTACAATGAGCAGTTCTTC.

The V gene is TRBV5-4, the J gene TRBJ1-4; unclear D gene. Germline V gene sequence: CDR1 SGHNT, CDR2 YYREEE (reference sequence). The CDR3 sequence is 14 residues long. Deletions cut 0 bases from V and 4 bases from J, with 7 bases between. In nucleotides, the CDR3 is TGTGCCAGCAGCTTGGATACGGTTAATGAAAAACTGTTTTTT. It encodes CASSLDTVNEKLFF.